This TCR beta chain was identified during a study of shared T cell receptors in the human thymus. Here immunoSEQ multiplex PCR was the method, and the copy in TCRdb shows in-frame clones only, minus some. The table shows around 730,000 clones, with approximately 83% occurring only once. Trimming pared 8 bases from V and 4 bases from J, leaving 20 bases between. The germline V gene has CDR1 SEHNR and CDR2 FQNEAQ (reference sequence). The CDR3 sequence is 15 residues long. These data also featured in a second study, about human thymus T cells.

The sequenced sample was thymocytes. The TCR comes from a girl under three years old with a congenital heart defect. The gene calls are TRBV7-9 and TRBJ1-1; no reliable D call. The CDR3 protein is CASGRAPGIGTEAFF. CDR3 bases: TGTGCCAGCGGTCGGGCTCCGGGGATTGGCACTGAAGCTTTCTTT.